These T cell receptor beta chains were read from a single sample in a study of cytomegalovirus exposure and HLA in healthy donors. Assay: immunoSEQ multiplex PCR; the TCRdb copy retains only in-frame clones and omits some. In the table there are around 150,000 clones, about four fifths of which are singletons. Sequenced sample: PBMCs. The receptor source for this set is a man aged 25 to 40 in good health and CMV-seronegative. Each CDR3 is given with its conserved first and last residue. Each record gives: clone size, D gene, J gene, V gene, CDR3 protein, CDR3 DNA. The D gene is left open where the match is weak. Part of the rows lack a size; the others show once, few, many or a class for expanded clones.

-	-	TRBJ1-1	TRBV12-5	CASATGSGDTEAFF	TGTGCTAGTGCCACAGGCTCAGGGGACACTGAAGCTTTCTTT
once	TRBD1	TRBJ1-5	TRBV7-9	CASSPTGNGQPQHF	TGTGCCAGCAGCCCGACAGGGAATGGTCAGCCCCAGCATTTT
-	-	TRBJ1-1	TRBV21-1	CARNHRLGTNRPTQLCDTEAFF	TGTGCCAGAAATCATCGATTGGGGACAAATCGCCCGACTCAGCTATGCGACACTGAAGCTTTCTTT
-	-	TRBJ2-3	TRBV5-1	CASSLDGLASTDTQYF	TGCGCCAGCAGCTTGGATGGGCTTGCTAGCACAGATACGCAGTATTTT
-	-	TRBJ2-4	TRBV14	CASSLFNRAVQYF	TGTGCCAGCAGCCTTTTCAACAGGGCCGTTCAGTACTTC
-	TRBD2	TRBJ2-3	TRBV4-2	CASSLGGSGGAADTQYF	TGTGCCAGCAGCCTCGGGGGTAGCGGGGGGGCGGCAGATACGCAGTATTTT
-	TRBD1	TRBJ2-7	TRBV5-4	CASSRDRRAYEQYF	TGTGCCAGCAGCCGGGACAGGAGAGCCTACGAGCAGTACTTC
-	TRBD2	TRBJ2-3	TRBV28	CASSSSGAPSTDTQYF	TGTGCCAGCAGTTCCAGCGGGGCCCCTAGCACAGATACGCAGTATTTT
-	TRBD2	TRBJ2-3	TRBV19	CASSTPSSGDTDTQYF	TGTGCCAGTAGTACCCCATCTAGCGGAGACACAGATACGCAGTATTTT
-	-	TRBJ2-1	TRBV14	CASSPRTTPHEQFF	TGTGCCAGCAGCCCCCGGACTACCCCCCATGAGCAGTTCTTC
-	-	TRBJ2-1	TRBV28	CASSRESSSYNEQFF	TGTGCCAGCAGCCGGGAGAGTAGCTCCTACAATGAGCAGTTCTTC
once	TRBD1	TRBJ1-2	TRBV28	CASSLNGQGARGGYTF	TGTGCCAGCAGTTTGAACGGACAGGGGGCACGTGGTGGCTACACCTTC
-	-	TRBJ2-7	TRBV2	CASSAQGIHEQYF	TGTGCCAGCAGTGCACAGGGCATCCACGAGCAGTACTTC
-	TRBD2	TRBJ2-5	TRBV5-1	CASSLDPRLAGGRTVETQYF	TGCGCCAGCAGCTTGGATCCCCGACTAGCGGGAGGTCGAACGGTAGAGACCCAGTACTTC
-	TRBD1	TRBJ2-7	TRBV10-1	CASSADRGPVSF	TGCGCCAGCAGTGCGGACAGGGGGCCCGTATCCTTC
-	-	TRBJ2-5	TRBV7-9	CASSLARGAARETQYF	TGTGCCAGCAGCTTAGCGCGAGGAGCGGCAAGGGAGACCCAGTACTTC
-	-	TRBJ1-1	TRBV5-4	CASSLDRNTEAFF	TGTGCCAGCAGCTTAGACAGGAACACTGAAGCTTTCTTT
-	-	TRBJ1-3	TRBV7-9	CASSSGEGNTIYF	TGTGCCAGCAGTTCGGGGGAGGGAAACACCATATATTTT
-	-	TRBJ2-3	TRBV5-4	CASSPSGTDTQYF	TGTGCCAGCAGTCCTTCGGGGACAGATACGCAGTATTTT
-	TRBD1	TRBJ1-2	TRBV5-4	CASSLLRGTGGHDGYTF	TGTGCCAGCAGCTTATTGCGGGGGACAGGGGGCCACGATGGCTACACCTTC
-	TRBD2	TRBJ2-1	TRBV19	CASSISWQSGRAYNEQFF	TGTGCCAGTAGTATTAGTTGGCAAAGCGGGAGGGCCTACAATGAGCAGTTCTTC
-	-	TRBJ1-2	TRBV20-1	CSADGYTF	TGCAGTGCCGATGGCTACACCTTC
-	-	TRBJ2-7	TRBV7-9	CASSLARSYEQYF	TGTGCCAGCAGCTTAGCGAGGTCCTACGAGCAGTACTTC
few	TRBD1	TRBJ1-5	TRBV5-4	CASSSGQGRNQPQHF	TGTGCCAGCAGCTCAGGACAGGGGCGTAATCAGCCCCAGCATTTT
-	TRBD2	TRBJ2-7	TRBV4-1	CASSQDLSGGFSYEQYF	TGCGCCAGCAGCCAAGATCTTAGCGGGGGGTTCTCCTACGAGCAGTACTTC
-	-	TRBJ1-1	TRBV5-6	CASSPGMAQVAFF	TGTGCCAGCAGCCCGGGGATGGCCCAGGTCGCTTTCTTT
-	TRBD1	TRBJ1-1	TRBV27	CASTPGQGSMNTEAFF	TGTGCCAGCACCCCGGGACAGGGTAGCATGAACACTGAAGCTTTCTTT